This T cell receptor beta chain emerged from a study of blood T cell repertoires in COVID-19. Study context: T cells, B-cell-depleted T cells, or PBMCs supplied cDNA or gDNA.

Germline V gene sequence: CDR1 SGHTA, CDR2 FQGNSA. CDR3 size: 18 residues. V was pared by 4 bases and J by 0 bases, with 18 bases between. Repertoires were generated with immunoSEQ multiplex PCR, while TCRdb's copy carries only in-frame clones and drops some. Altogether roughly 180,000 clones are present, roughly 76% being singletons, with the ten largest covering roughly 8.7%. Sequenced sample: peripheral blood. The V gene is TRBV7-2, the J gene TRBJ1-4; maybe TRBD1 (5 bases). This TCR was sampled from a woman in her 50s with active or convalescent COVID-19. Here the CDR3 reads CASSSRLLGGSTNEKLFF. The CDR3 DNA reads as TGTGCCAGCAGCTCAAGGCTCCTCGGGGGATCAACTAATGAAAAACTGTTTTTT.